The 2 T cell receptor beta chains listed next were all sequenced from one sample in a study of T cells in tumors after PD-1 blockade. Repertoires were generated with immunoSEQ multiplex PCR, while TCRdb's copy carries only in-frame clones and drops some. This sample has around 60,000 clones, with about 80% found just once. The source was PBMCs, collected before anti-PD-1 treatment. The receptors here all came from a human donor with basal cell carcinoma.

V usage is TRBV12-5 and J usage is TRBJ2-7; D is uncertain. This CDR3 has 12 amino acids. Germline V gene data show CDR1 as LGHNT and CDR2 as FRNRAP. Trimming left V 2 bases short and J 4 bases short, with 6 bases between. The CDR3 nucleotides are TGTGCTAGTGGTTTGACCCCTTACGAGCAGTACTTC. The encoded protein is CASGLTPYEQYF. Full variable domain (remainder filled in from reference TRBV12-5 and TRBJ2-7): DARVTQTPRHKVTEMGQEVTMRCQPILGHNTVFWYRQTMMQGLELLAYFRNRAPLDDSGMPKDRFSAEMPDATLATLKIQPSEPRDSAVYFCASGLTPYEQYFGPGTRLTVT.

The CDR3 DNA reads as TGTGCCAGCACCCCCCCGGGTGGCTCCTACAATGAGCAGTTCTTC. It translates to CASTPPGGSYNEQFF. The V gene is TRBV6-5, the J gene TRBJ2-1, with D unclear. CDR1 is MNHEY and CDR2 is SVGAGI in the germline V gene. Trimming pared 7 bases from V and 0 bases from J, leaving 13 bases between. CDR3 length: 15 amino acids.